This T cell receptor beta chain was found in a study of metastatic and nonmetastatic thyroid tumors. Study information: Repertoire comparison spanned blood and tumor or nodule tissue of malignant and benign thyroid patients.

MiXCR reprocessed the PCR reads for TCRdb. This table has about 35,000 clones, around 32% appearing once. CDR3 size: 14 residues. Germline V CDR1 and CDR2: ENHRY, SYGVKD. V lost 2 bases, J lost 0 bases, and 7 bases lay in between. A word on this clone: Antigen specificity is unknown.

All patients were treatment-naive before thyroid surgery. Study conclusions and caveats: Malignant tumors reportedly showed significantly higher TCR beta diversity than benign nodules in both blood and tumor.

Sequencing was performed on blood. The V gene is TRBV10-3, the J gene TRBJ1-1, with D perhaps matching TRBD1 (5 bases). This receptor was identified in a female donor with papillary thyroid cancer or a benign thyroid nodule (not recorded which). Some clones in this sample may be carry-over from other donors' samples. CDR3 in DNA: TGTGCCATCAGTGAGCGGGACGTGAACACTGAAGCTTTCTTT. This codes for CAISERDVNTEAFF.